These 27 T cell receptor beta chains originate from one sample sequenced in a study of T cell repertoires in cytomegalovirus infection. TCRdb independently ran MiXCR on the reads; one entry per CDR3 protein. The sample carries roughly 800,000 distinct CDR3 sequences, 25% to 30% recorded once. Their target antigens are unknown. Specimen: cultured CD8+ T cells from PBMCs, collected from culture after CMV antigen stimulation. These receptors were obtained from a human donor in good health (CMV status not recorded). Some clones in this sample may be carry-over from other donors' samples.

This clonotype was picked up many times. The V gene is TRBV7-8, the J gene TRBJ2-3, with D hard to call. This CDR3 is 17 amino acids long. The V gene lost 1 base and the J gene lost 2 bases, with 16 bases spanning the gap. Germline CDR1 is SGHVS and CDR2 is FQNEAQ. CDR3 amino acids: CASSLEASPSLTDTQYF. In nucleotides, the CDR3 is TGTGCCAGCAGCTTAGAGGCCTCTCCTTCCCTCACAGATACGCAGTATTTT.

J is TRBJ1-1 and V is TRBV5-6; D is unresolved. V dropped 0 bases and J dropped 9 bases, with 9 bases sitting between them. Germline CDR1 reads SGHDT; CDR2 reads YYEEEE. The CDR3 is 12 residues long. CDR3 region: CASSLGVNQAFF. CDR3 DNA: TGTGCCAGCAGCTTGGGAGTCAATCAAGCTTTCTTT.

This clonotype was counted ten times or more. The CDR3 spells CASSLGTGGDTEAFF. The CDR3 DNA reads TGTGCCAGCAGCTTAGGGACAGGCGGTGACACTGAAGCTTTCTTT. The chain combines TRBV7-6 with TRBJ1-1, with 7 positions matching TRBD1. Per the germline V gene, CDR1 is SGHVS and CDR2 is FNYEAQ. The CDR3 is 15 amino acids. V trimming: 1 base; J trimming: 3 bases; junction bases outside the gene matches: 5.

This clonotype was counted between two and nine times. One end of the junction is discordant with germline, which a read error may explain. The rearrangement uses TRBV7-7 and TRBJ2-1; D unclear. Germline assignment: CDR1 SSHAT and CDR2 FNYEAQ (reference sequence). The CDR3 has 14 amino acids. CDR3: CASSPDTSYNEQFF. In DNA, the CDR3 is TGTGCTAGCAGTCCTGACACATCCTACAATGAGCAGTTCTTC.

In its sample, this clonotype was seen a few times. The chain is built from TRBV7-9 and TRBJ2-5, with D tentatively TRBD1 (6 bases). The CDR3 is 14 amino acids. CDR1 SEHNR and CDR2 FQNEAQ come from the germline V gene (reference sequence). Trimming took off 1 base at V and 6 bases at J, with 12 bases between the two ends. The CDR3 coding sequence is TGTGCCAGCAGCTTAGTCCAGGGGTGGAAGACCCAGTACTTC. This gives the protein CASSLVQGWKTQYF.

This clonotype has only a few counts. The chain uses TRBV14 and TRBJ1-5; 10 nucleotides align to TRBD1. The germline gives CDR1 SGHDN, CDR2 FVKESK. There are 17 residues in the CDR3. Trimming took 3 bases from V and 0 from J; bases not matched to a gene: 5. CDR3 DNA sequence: TGTGCCAGCAGCCAGCGGGACAGGGGTAGTAGCAATCAGCCCCAGCATTTT. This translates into CASSQRDRGSSNQPQHF.

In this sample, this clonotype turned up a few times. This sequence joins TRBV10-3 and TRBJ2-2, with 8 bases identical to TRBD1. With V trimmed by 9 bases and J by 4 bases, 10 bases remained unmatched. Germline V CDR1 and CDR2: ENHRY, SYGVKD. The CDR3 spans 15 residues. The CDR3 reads CAMLGTGSPTGELFF. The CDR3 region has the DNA TGTGCCATGCTAGGGACAGGAAGTCCCACCGGGGAGCTGTTTTTT.

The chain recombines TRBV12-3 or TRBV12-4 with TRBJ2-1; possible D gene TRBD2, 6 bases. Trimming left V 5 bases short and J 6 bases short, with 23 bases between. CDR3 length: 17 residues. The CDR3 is CASSPLEGGGLGNEQFF. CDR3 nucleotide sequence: TGTGCCAGCAGTCCACTTGAGGGAGGAGGACTCGGCAATGAGCAGTTCTTC.

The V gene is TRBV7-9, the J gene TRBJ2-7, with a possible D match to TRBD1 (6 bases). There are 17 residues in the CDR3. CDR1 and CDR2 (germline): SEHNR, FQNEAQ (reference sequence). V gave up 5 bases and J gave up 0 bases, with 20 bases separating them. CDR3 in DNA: TGTGCCAGCAGCCCCAGGTTGACAGGAGAGAACTCCTACGAGCAGTACTTC. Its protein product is CASSPRLTGENSYEQYF.

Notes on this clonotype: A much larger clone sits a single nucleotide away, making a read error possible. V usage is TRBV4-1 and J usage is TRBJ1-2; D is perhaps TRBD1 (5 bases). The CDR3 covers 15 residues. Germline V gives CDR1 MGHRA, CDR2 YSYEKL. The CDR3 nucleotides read TGCGCCAGCAGACAAGAAGGGGCGGGGACCTCGGGGGGGACCTTC. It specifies CASRQEGAGTSGGTF.

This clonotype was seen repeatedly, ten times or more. CDR3: CASSFGPVTGRLRETQYF. DNA of the CDR3: TGTGCCAGCAGCTTCGGCCCAGTGACAGGGAGGTTAAGGGAGACCCAGTACTTC. J is TRBJ2-5 and V is TRBV7-6, with D tentatively TRBD1 (7 bases). The CDR3 runs to 18 residues. CDR1 SGHVS and CDR2 FNYEAQ come from the germline V gene. Trimming removed 3 bases from V and 5 bases from J, with 25 bases in between.

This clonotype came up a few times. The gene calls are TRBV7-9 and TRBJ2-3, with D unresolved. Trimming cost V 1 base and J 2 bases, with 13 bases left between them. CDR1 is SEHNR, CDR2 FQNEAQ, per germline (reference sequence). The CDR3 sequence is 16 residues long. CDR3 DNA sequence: TGTGCCAGCAGCTTAGGTCTAGGCCGGGCCACAGATACGCAGTATTTT. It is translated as CASSLGLGRATDTQYF. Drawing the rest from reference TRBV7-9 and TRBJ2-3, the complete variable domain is DTGVSQNPRHKITKRGQNVTFRCDPISEHNRLYWYRQTLGQGPEFLTYFQNEAQLEKSRLLSDRFSAERPKGSFSTLEIQRTEQGDSAMYLCASSLGLGRATDTQYFGPGTRLTVL.

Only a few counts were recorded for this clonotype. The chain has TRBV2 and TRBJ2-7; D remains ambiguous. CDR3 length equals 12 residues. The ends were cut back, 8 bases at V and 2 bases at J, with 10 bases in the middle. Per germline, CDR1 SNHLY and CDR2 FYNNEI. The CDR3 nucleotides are TGTGCCAGCGAGACCGGAACCTACGAGCAGTACGTC. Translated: CASETGTYEQYV.

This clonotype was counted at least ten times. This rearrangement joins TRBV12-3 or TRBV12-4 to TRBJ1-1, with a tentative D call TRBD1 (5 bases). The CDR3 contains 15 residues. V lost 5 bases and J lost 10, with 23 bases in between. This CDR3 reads CASSRGLRDPPGAFF. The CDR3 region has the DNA TGTGCCAGCAGTCGGGGTCTGCGGGACCCCCCTGGAGCTTTCTTT.

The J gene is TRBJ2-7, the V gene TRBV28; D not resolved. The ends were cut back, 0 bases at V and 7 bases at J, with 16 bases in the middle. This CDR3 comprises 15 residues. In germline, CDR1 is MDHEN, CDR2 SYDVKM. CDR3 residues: CASSLWARKAKEQYV. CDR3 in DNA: TGTGCCAGCAGTTTATGGGCCCGGAAAGCAAAGGAGCAGTACGTC.

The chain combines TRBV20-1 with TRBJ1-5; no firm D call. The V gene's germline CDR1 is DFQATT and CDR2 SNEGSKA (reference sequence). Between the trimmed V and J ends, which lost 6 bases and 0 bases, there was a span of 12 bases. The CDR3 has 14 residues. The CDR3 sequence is CSAGLGYSNQPQHF. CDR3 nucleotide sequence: TGCAGTGCGGGGTTGGGTTATAGCAATCAGCCCCAGCATTTT.

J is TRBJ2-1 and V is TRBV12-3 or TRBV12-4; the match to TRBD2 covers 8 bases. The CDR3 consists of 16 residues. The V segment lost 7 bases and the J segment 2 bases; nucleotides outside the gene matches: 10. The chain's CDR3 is CASNPAAGGAYNEQFF. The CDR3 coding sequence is TGTGCCAGCAACCCTGCAGCCGGGGGGGCCTACAATGAGCAGTTCTTC.

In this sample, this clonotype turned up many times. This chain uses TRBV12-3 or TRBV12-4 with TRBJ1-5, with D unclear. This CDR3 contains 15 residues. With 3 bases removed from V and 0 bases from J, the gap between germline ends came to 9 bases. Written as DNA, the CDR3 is TGTGCCAGCAGTTTCGGGGTCTATAGCAATCAGCCCCAGCATTTT. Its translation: CASSFGVYSNQPQHF.

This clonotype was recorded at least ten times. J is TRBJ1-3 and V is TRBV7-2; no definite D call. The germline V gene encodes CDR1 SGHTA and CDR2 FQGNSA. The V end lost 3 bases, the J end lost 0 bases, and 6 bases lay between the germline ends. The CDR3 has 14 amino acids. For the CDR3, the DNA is TGTGCCAGCAGCTTTGACAACTCTGGAAACACCATATATTTT. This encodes CASSFDNSGNTIYF.

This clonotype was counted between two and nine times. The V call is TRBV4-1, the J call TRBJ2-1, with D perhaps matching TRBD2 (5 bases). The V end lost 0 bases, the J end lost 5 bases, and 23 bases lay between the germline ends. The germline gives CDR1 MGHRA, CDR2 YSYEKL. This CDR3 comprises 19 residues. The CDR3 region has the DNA TGCGCCAGCAGCCAAGAAGGCTCCTCTGTCGGGGAGCTTGACAATGAGCAGTTCTTC. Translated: CASSQEGSSVGELDNEQFF.

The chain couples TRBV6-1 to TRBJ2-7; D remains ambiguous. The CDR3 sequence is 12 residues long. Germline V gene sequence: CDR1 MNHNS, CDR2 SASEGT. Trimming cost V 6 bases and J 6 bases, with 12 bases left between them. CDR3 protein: CASSPNGVEQYF. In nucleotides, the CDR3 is TGTGCCAGCAGCCCGAACGGTGTCGAGCAGTACTTC.

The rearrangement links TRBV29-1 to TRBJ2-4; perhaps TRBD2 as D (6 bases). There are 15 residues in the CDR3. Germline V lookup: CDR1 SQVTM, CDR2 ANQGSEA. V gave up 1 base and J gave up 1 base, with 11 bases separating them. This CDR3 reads CSVEVEGRAKNIQYF. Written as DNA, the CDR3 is TGCAGCGTTGAAGTGGAGGGGAGGGCCAAAAACATTCAGTACTTC.

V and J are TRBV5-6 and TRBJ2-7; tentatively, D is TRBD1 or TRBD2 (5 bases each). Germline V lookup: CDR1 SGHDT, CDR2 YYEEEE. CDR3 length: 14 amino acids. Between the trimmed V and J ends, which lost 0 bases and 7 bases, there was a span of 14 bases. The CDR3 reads CASSLGSGSREQYV. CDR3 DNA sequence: TGTGCCAGCAGCTTGGGGTCAGGGAGTAGGGAGCAGTACGTC.

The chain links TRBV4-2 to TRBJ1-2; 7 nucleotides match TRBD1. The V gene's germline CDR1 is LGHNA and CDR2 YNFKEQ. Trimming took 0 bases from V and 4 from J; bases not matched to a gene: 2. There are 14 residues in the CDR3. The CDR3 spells CASSQDGDSYGYTF. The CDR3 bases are TGTGCCAGCAGCCAAGACGGGGACAGCTATGGCTACACCTTC.

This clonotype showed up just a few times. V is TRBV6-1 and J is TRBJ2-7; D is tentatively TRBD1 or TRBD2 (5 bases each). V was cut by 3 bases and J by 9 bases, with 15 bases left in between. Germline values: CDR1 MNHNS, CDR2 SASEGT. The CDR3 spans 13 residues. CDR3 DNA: TGTGCCAGCAGTGATGAGGGACCGGCGGGGCAGTACGTC. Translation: CASSDEGPAGQYV.

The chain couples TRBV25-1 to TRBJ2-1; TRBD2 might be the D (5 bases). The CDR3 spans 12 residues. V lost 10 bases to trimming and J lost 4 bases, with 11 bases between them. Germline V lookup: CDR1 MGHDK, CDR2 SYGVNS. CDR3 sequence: CATGVGYNEQFF. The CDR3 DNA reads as TGTGCCACCGGGGTAGGGTACAATGAGCAGTTCTTC.

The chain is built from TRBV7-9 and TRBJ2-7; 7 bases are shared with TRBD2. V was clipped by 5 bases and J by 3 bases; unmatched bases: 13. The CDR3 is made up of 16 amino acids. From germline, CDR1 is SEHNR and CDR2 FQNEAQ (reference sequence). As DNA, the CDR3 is TGTGCCAGCAGCCATCCCCCTCGCGGGGGAGACTACGAGCAGTACTTC. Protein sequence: CASSHPPRGGDYEQYF.